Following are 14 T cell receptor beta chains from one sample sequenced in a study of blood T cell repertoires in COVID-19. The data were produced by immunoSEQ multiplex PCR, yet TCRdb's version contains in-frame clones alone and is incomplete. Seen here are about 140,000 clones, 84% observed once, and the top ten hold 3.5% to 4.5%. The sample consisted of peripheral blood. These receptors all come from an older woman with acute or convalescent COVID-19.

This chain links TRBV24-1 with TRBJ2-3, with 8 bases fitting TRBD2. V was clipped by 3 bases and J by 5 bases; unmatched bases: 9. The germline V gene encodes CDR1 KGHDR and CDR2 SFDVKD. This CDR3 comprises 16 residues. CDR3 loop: CATSDPGTRAQDTQYF. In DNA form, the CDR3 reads TGTGCCACCAGTGATCCCGGGACTAGAGCCCAAGATACGCAGTATTTT.

The CDR3 DNA reads TGCAGTGCTAGTAGCGGGAGTTGGGACAATGAGCAGTTCTTC. Translated, it gives CSASSGSWDNEQFF. The chain recombines TRBV20-1 with TRBJ2-1, with 9 bases identical to TRBD2. This CDR3 has 14 amino acids. V shed 3 bases, J shed 5 bases, and the junction held 5 bases outside the gene matches. Germline CDR1 DFQATT, CDR2 SNEGSKA (reference sequence).

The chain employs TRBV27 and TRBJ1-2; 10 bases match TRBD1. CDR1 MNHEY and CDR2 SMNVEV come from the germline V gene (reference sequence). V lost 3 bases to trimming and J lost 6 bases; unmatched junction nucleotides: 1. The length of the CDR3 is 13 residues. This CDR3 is CASSLGTGDGYTF. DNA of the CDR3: TGTGCCAGCAGTTTGGGGACAGGGGATGGCTACACCTTC.

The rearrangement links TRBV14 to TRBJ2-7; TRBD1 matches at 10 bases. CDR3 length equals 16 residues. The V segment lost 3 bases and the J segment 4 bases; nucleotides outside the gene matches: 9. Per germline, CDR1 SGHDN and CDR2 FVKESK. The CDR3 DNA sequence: TGTGCCAGCAGCCACGGGGACCCGGGACAGGGGTACGAGCAGTACTTC. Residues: CASSHGDPGQGYEQYF.

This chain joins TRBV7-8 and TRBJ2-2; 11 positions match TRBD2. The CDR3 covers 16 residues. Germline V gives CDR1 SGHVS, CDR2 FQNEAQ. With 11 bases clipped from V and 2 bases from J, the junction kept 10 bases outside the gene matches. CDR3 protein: CAVLVAGGPNTGELFF. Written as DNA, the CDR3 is TGTGCCGTGTTGGTAGCGGGAGGGCCTAACACCGGGGAGCTGTTTTTT.

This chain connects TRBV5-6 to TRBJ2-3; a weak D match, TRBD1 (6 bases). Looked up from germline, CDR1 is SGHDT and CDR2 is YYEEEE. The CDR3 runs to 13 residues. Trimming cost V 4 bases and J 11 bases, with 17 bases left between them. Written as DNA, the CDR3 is TGTGCCAGCAGCCCGGACCCGGACAGAAGGCAGTATTTT. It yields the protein CASSPDPDRRQYF.

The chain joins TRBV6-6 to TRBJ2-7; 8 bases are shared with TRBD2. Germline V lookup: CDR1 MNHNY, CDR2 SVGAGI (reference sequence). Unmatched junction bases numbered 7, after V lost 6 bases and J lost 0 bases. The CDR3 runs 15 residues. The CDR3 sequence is CASRLAGTSSYEQYF. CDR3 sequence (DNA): TGTGCCAGCAGACTTGCCGGGACTAGCTCCTACGAGCAGTACTTC.

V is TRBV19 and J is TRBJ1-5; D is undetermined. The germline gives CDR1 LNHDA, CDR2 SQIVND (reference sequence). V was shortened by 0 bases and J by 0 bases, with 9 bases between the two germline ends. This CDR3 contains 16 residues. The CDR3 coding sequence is TGTGCCAGTAGTATAGATGGGAGTTTTAGCAATCAGCCCCAGCATTTT. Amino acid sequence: CASSIDGSFSNQPQHF.

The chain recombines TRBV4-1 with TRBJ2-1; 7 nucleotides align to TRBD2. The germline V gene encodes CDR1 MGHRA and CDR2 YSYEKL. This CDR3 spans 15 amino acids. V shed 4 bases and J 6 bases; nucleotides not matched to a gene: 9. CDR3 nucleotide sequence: TGCGCCAGCAGCCTTCAATCCGGGACTACCAATGAGCAGTTCTTC. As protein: CASSLQSGTTNEQFF.

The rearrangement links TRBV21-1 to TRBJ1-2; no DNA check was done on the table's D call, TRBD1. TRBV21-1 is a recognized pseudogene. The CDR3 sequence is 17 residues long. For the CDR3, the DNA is TGTGCCAGCAGCAAAGGAGGGACAGGGGCCCCAAACTATGGCTACACCTTC. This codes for CASSKGGTGAPNYGYTF.

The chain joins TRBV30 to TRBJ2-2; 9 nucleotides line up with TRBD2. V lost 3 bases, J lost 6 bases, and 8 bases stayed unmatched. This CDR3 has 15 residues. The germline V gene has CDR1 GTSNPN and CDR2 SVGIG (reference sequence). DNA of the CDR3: TGTGCCTGGAGCTTTAGCGGGAGATCACCCGGGGAGCTGTTTTTT. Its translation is CAWSFSGRSPGELFF.

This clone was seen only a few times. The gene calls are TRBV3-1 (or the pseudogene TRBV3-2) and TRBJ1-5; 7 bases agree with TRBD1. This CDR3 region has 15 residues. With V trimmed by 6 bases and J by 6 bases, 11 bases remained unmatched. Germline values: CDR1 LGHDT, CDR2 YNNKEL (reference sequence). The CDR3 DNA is TGTGCCAGCAGTCAGGGGGTGTTATCCGGTCAGCCCCAGCATTTT. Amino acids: CASSQGVLSGQPQHF.

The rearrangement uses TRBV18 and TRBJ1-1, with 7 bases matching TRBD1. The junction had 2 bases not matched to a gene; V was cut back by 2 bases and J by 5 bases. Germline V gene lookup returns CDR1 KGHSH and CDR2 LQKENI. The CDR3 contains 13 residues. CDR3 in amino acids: CASSPGTDTEAFF. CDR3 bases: TGTGCCAGCTCACCAGGGACAGATACTGAAGCTTTCTTT.

As DNA, the CDR3 is TGTGCCAGCAGCTTAGCGGGTAGCGGGGGTTACAATGAGCAGTTCTTC. Amino acid sequence: CASSLAGSGGYNEQFF. The V call is TRBV7-2, the J call TRBJ2-1; TRBD2 matches 9 bases. Unmatched junction bases numbered 4, after V lost 0 bases and J lost 4 bases. The CDR3 loop spans 16 amino acids. CDR1 is SGHTA, CDR2 FQGNSA, per germline.